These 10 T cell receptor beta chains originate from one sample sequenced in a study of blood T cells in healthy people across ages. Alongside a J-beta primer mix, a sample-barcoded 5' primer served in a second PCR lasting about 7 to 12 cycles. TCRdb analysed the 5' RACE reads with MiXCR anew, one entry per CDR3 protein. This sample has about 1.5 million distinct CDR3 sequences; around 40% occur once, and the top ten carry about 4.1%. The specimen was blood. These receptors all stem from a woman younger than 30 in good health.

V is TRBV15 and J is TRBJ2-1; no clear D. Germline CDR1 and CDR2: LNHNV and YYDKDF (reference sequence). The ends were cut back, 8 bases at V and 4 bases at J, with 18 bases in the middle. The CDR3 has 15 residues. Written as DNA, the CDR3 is TGTGCCACCCGACCGCCCAGCGATAAATACAATGAGCAGTTCTTC. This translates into CATRPPSDKYNEQFF.

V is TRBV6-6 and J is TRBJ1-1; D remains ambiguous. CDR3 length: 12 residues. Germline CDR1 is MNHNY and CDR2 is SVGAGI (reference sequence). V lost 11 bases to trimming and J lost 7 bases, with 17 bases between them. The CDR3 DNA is TGTGCCGCCCAACCACCTCCAGGTGAAGCTTTCTTT. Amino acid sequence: CAAQPPPGEAFF.

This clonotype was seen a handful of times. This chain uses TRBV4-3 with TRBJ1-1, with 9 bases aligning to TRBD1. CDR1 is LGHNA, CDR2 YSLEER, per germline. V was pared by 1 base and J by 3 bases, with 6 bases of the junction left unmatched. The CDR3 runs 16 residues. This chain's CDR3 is CASSQGTGGEYTEAFF. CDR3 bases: TGCGCCAGCAGCCAAGGAACAGGGGGCGAGTACACTGAAGCTTTCTTT.

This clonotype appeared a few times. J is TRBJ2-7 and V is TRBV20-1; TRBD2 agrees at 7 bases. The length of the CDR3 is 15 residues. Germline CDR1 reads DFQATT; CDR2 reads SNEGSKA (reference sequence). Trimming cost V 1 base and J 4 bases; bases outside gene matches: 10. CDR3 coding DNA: TGCAGTGCTAGAGGTGCGGGGGACTATAAATACGAGCAGTACTTC. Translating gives CSARGAGDYKYEQYF.

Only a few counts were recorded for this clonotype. CDR3 sequence reads: CASSEEQAQFF. The CDR3 DNA follows: TGTGCCAGCAGTGAGGAGCAAGCGCAGTTCTTC. This rearrangement joins TRBV25-1 to TRBJ2-1; D unclear. The CDR3 covers 11 residues. CDR1 and CDR2 (germline): MGHDK, SYGVNS. Trimming took 3 bases from V and 12 from J, leaving 9 bases between them. Based on the CDR3 plus reference TRBV25-1 and TRBJ2-1, the full variable domain is EADIYQTPRYLVIGTGKKITLECSQTMGHDKMYWYQQDPGMELHLIHYSYGVNSTEKGDLSSESTVSRIRTEHFPLTLESARPSHTSQYLCASSEEQAQFFGPGTRLTVL.

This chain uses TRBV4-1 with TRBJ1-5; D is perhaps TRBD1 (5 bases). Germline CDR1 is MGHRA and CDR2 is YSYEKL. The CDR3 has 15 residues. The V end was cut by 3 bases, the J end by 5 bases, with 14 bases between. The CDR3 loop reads CASSQGRGGDQPQHF. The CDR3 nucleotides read TGCGCCAGCAGCCAGGGAAGGGGTGGGGATCAGCCCCAGCATTTT.

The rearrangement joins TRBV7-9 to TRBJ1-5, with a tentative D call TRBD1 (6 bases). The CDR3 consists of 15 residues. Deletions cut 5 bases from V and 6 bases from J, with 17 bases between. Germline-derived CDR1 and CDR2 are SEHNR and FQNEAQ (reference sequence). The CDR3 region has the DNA TGTGCCAGCAGCCCCCTAGGGGGAGGCAGTCAGCCCCAGCATTTT. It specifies CASSPLGGGSQPQHF.

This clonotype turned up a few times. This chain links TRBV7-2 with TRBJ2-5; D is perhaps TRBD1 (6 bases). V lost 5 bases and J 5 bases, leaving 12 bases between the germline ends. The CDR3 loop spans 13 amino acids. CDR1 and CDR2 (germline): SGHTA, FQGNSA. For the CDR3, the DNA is TGTGCCAGCAGCCCTACAGGGATGGAGACCCAGTACTTC. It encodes CASSPTGMETQYF.

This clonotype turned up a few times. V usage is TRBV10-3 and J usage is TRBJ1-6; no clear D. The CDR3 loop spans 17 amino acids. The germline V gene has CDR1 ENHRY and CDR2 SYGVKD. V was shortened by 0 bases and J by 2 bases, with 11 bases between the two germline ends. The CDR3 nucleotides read TGTGCCATCAGTGAGTCCTGGCGCGACACCTATAATTCACCCCTCCACTTT. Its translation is CAISESWRDTYNSPLHF.

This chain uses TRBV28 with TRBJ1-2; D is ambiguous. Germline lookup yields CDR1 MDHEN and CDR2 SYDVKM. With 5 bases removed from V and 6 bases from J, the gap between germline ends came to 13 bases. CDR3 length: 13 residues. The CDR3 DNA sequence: TGTGCCAGCAGTCCCGACGGGGTTGATGGCTACACCTTC. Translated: CASSPDGVDGYTF.